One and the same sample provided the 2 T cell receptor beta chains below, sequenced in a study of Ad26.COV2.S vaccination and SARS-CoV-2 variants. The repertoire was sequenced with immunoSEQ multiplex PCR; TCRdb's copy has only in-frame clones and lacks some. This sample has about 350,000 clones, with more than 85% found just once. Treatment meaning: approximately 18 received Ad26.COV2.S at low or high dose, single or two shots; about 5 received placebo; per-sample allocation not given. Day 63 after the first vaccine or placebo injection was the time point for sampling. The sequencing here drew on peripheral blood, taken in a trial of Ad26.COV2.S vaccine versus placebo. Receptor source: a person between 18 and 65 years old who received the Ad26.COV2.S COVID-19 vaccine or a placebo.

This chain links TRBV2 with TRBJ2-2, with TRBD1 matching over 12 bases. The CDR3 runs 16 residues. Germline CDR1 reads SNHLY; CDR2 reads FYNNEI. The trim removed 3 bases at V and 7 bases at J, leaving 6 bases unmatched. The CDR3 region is CASSDGTGGAGGELFF. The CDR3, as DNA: TGTGCCAGCAGTGACGGGACAGGGGGCGCAGGCGGGGAGCTGTTTTTT. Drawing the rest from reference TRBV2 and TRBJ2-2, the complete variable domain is EPEVTQTPSHQVTQMGQEVILRCVPISNHLYFYWYRQILGQKVEFLVSFYNNEISEKSEIFDDQFSVERPDGSNFTLKIRSTKLEDSAMYFCASSDGTGGAGGELFFGEGSRLTVL.

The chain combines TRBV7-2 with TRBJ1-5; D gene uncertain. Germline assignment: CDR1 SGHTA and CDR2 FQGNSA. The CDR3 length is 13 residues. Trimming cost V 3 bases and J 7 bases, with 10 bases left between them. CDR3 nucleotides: TGTGCCAGCAGCTTTATGAGTGGCCAGCCCCAGCATTTT. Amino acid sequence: CASSFMSGQPQHF.